Below are 24 T cell receptor beta chains sequenced from a single sample in a study of shared clonotypes between healthy human individuals. TCRdb's copy holds only in-frame clones and misses some; the assay was immunoSEQ multiplex PCR. This sample has fewer than 2.5 million clones, with 93% found just once. The sample taken for sequencing was naive CD4+ T cells from PBMCs. The subset: CD45RA+ positively selected. Receptors originate from a man between 18 and 29 years old in good health. Some clones in this sample may be carry-over from other donors' samples.

The sample holds a few counts of this clone. J is TRBJ1-1 and V is TRBV10-3; D is perhaps TRBD1 (5 bases). From germline, CDR1 is ENHRY and CDR2 SYGVKD. V dropped 3 bases and J dropped 3 bases, with 8 bases sitting between them. The CDR3 extends over 13 amino acids. Here the CDR3 DNA reads TGTGCCATCAGTGATGGGGCAGACACTGAAGCTTTCTTT. It yields the protein CAISDGADTEAFF.

J is TRBJ2-1 and V is TRBV27; D is perhaps TRBD2 (6 bases). CDR1 is MNHEY and CDR2 is SMNVEV in the germline V gene (reference sequence). The CDR3 length is 13 residues. The V end was cut by 2 bases, the J end by 5 bases, with 7 bases between. In DNA, the CDR3 is TGTGCCAGCAGTTTAGGGAGGCACAATGAGCAGTTCTTC. Encoded protein: CASSLGRHNEQFF.

The chain has TRBV11-3 and TRBJ2-1; possibly TRBD2 for D (6 bases). CDR3 size: 13 residues. V lost 5 bases, J lost 6 bases, and 11 bases lay in between. Looked up from germline, CDR1 is SGHNT and CDR2 is YENEEA. CDR3 residues: CASSDGEANEQFF. CDR3 DNA sequence: TGTGCCAGCAGCGACGGGGAGGCCAATGAGCAGTTCTTC.

On this clone: This specimen includes other DNA sequences encoding the same CDR3. CDR3 sequence reads: CASSLQRSNTGELFF. The CDR3 DNA follows: TGTGCCAGCAGCTTACAGAGATCGAACACCGGGGAGCTGTTTTTT. The chain couples TRBV7-3 to TRBJ2-2, with D uncertain. This CDR3 spans 15 amino acids. V lost 2 bases to trimming and J lost 0 bases, with 7 bases between them. Germline assignment: CDR1 SGHTA and CDR2 FQGTGA.

This chain links TRBV29-1 with TRBJ1-2; the D gene is possibly TRBD1 (5 bases). The CDR3 extends over 11 amino acids. The germline CDR1 and CDR2 sequences are SQVTM and ANQGSEA. Deletions cut 4 bases from V and 8 bases from J, with 11 bases between. CDR3 in DNA: TGCAGCGTTGGACAGCTCAGCGGCTACACCTTC. Translation: CSVGQLSGYTF.

The chain is built from TRBV18 and TRBJ2-5; the D gene is possibly TRBD1 (5 bases). The CDR3 sequence is 13 residues long. Trimming stripped 3 bases from V and 11 bases from J, with 16 bases between. CDR1 and CDR2 (germline): KGHSH, LQKENI. The CDR3 DNA reads as TGTGCCAGCTCACCGCCCGACAGAGTCCTTCAGTACTTC. Translation gives CASSPPDRVLQYF. Together with reference TRBV18 and TRBJ2-5, the CDR3 gives the full variable domain: NAGVMQNPRHLVRRRGQEARLRCSPMKGHSHVYWYRQLPEEGLKFMVYLQKENIIDESGMPKERFSAEFPKEGPSILRIQQVVRGDSAAYFCASSPPDRVLQYFGPGTRLLVL.

This clone was observed a single time. This chain connects TRBV7-9 to TRBJ1-1; 9 bases match TRBD1. Trimming removed 2 bases from V and 12 bases from J; junction bases left unmatched: 10. Germline V gene sequence: CDR1 SEHNR, CDR2 FQNEAQ (reference sequence). The CDR3 is 14 residues long. The CDR3 nucleotides are TGTGCCAGCAGCTTAATACAGGGGGCACTCATGACTTTCTTT. Protein sequence: CASSLIQGALMTFF.

The CDR3 loop reads CASSLRQGATDTQYF. The CDR3 DNA sequence: TGTGCCAGCAGCTTAAGACAGGGGGCTACAGATACGCAGTATTTT. J is TRBJ2-3 and V is TRBV7-6; 10 bases are shared with TRBD1. Germline lookup yields CDR1 SGHVS and CDR2 FNYEAQ. CDR3 size: 15 residues. The trim removed 2 bases at V and 3 bases at J, leaving 2 bases unmatched.

V gene TRBV7-8 combines with J gene TRBJ2-3; D unclear. Germline CDR1 reads SGHVS; CDR2 reads FQNEAQ. The CDR3 runs 16 residues. Trimming removed 8 bases at V and 3 bases at J, with 21 bases between. The CDR3 spells CASYSGLWDVTDTQYF. CDR3 bases: TGTGCCAGCTACTCGGGCCTTTGGGATGTTACAGATACGCAGTATTTT.

This clone was observed a single time. J is TRBJ2-5 and V is TRBV7-8; 8 bases map to TRBD1. Unmatched junction bases numbered 13, after V lost 5 bases and J lost 5 bases. CDR3 length: 16 residues. CDR1 is SGHVS, CDR2 FQNEAQ, per germline. This CDR3 reads CASSPDRGFRVETQYF. In nucleotides, the CDR3 is TGTGCCAGCAGCCCCGACAGGGGTTTTAGAGTGGAGACCCAGTACTTC.

The rearrangement joins TRBV13 to TRBJ2-7; 10 bases fit TRBD1. This CDR3 has 15 residues. V dropped 2 bases and J dropped 6; count of bases not matched to a gene: 7. Germline CDR1 PRHDT, CDR2 FYEKMQ (reference sequence). CDR3 nucleotides: TGTGCCAGCAGCTTACTGGGACAGGGGCCGGGCGAGCAGTACTTC. It encodes CASSLLGQGPGEQYF.

This chain joins TRBV5-6 and TRBJ2-2; possible D gene TRBD2, 6 bases. V lost 1 base and J 2 bases, leaving 12 bases between the germline ends. CDR1 is SGHDT and CDR2 is YYEEEE in the germline V gene. The CDR3 length is 16 residues. CDR3 region: CASSLNGGGNTGELFF. The CDR3, as DNA: TGTGCCAGCAGCTTGAATGGGGGAGGAAACACCGGGGAGCTGTTTTTT.

V usage is TRBV19 and J usage is TRBJ1-2; the D is unclear. V gave up 8 bases and J gave up 5 bases, with 18 bases separating them. The germline V gene has CDR1 LNHDA and CDR2 SQIVND (reference sequence). The CDR3 sequence is 14 residues long. The CDR3 bases are TGTGCCAGTGCTGGAGGACCGACGGGGTATGGCTACACCTTC. The encoded protein is CASAGGPTGYGYTF.

The chain links TRBV4-2 to TRBJ2-7; 9 nucleotides align to TRBD2. Trimming cost V 5 bases and J 2 bases; bases outside gene matches: 10. Looked up from germline, CDR1 is LGHNA and CDR2 is YNFKEQ. The CDR3 extends over 16 amino acids. DNA for the CDR3: TGTGCCAGCAGCGCCGGCGGGAGGGTCGCGGCCTACGAGCAGTACTTC. It yields the protein CASSAGGRVAAYEQYF.

This chain connects TRBV11-2 to TRBJ2-1; TRBD2 matches at 8 bases. Germline values: CDR1 SGHAT, CDR2 FQNNGV. J was trimmed by 3 bases and V by 6 bases; bases with no gene match: 10. This CDR3 spans 16 amino acids. CDR3 in DNA: TGTGCCAGCAGGAAACCCGTAGCGGGACTCTACAATGAGCAGTTCTTC. Its protein product is CASRKPVAGLYNEQFF. The whole variable domain, filled in from reference TRBV11-2 and TRBJ2-1, reads EAGVAQSPRYKIIEKRQSVAFWCNPISGHATLYWYQQILGQGPKLLIQFQNNGVVDDSQLPKDRFSAERLKGVDSTLKIQPAKLEDSAVYLCASRKPVAGLYNEQFFGPGTRLTVL.

The table lists this clone with a count of one. V is TRBV19 and J is TRBJ1-2, with D perhaps matching TRBD1 (6 bases). Germline V gene sequence: CDR1 LNHDA, CDR2 SQIVND (reference sequence). With 6 bases removed from V and 4 bases from J, the gap between germline ends came to 15 bases. This CDR3 has 14 residues. The CDR3 loop reads CASSHEGVGYGYTF. In nucleotides, the CDR3 is TGTGCCAGTAGCCACGAGGGGGTGGGCTATGGCTACACCTTC.

V and J are TRBV11-2 and TRBJ2-7, with a weak D call TRBD1 (6 bases). This CDR3 has 14 amino acids. The germline V gene has CDR1 SGHAT and CDR2 FQNNGV. Trimming removed 4 bases from V and 0 bases from J, with 10 bases in between. The CDR3 reads CASSSMTGSYEQYF. The CDR3 DNA reads TGTGCCAGCAGCTCCATGACAGGCTCCTACGAGCAGTACTTC.

The rearrangement links TRBV28 to TRBJ1-2; 7 positions agree with TRBD1. The V gene's germline CDR1 is MDHEN and CDR2 SYDVKM. Germline trimming cut 10 bases from V and 2 bases from J; bases unmatched to any gene: 13. The length of the CDR3 is 15 residues. The CDR3 DNA reads as TGTGCCACGGGAACAGGGGCCATCCAGAACTATGGCTACACCTTC. Amino acid sequence: CATGTGAIQNYGYTF.

The DNA of the CDR3 is TGTGCCAGCAGCCAACAGACTAAGGAGGAGCAGTTCTTC. Encoded protein: CASSQQTKEEQFF. This sequence joins TRBV9 and TRBJ2-1; perhaps TRBD2 as D (5 bases). This CDR3 has 13 residues. Germline CDR1 is SGDLS and CDR2 is YYNGEE. The V end was cut by 4 bases, the J end by 10 bases, with 15 bases between.

Details on this clone: Other nucleotide sequences in the sample specify the same CDR3. The V call is TRBV30, the J call TRBJ2-7; no definite D call. The CDR3 sequence is 12 residues long. V was shortened by 0 bases and J by 4 bases, with 7 bases between the two germline ends. In germline, CDR1 is GTSNPN, CDR2 SVGIG (reference sequence). The CDR3 spells CAWSVGRYEQYF. The CDR3, as DNA: TGTGCCTGGAGTGTTGGTAGATACGAGCAGTACTTC.

The rearrangement joins TRBV18 to TRBJ1-2; D perhaps matches TRBD1 (6 bases). V lost 1 base to trimming and J lost 1 base, with 13 bases between them. The CDR3 sequence is 16 residues long. Germline CDR1 reads KGHSH; CDR2 reads LQKENI. The CDR3 sequence: CASSPQSGDNNYGYTF. CDR3 in DNA: TGTGCCAGCTCACCACAGTCGGGGGACAATAACTATGGCTACACCTTC.

This clone was detected only once. The chain is built from TRBV27 and TRBJ2-1; D is ambiguous. The CDR3 contains 16 residues. Germline V gene lookup returns CDR1 MNHEY and CDR2 SMNVEV (reference sequence). V was cut by 1 base and J by 0 bases, with 10 bases left in between. The CDR3 is CASSLYYHGSYNEQFF. In DNA, the CDR3 is TGTGCCAGCAGTTTATATTACCACGGCTCCTACAATGAGCAGTTCTTC.

The chain carries TRBV6-6 and TRBJ1-2; 11 bases fit TRBD1. V lost 3 bases, J lost 7 bases, and 7 bases stayed unmatched. Germline assignment: CDR1 MNHNY and CDR2 SVGAGI (reference sequence). The CDR3 loop spans 15 amino acids. The CDR3 sequence: CASSYWTGGGSGYTF. The CDR3 DNA is TGTGCCAGCAGTTATTGGACAGGGGGCGGTAGTGGCTACACCTTC.

The chain joins TRBV6-5 to TRBJ2-5; 9 bases match TRBD2. J lost 4 bases, V lost 4 bases, and 7 bases had no gene match. The CDR3 is made up of 15 amino acids. CDR1 is MNHEY, CDR2 SVGAGI, per germline. In nucleotides, the CDR3 is TGTGCCAGCAGTTCAGCGGGAGGAGGCCGAGAGACCCAGTACTTC. Translated: CASSSAGGGRETQYF.